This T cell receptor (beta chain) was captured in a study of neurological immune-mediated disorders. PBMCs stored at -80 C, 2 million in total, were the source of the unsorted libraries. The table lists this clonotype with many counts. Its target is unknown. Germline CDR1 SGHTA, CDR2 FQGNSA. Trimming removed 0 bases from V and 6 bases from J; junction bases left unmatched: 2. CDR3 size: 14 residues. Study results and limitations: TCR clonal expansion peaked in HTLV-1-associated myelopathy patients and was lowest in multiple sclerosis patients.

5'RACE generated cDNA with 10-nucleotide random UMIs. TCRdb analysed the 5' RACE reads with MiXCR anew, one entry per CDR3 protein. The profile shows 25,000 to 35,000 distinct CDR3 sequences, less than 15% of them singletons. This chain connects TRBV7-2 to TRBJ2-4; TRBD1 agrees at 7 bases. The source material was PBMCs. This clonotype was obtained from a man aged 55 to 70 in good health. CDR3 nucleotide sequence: TGTGCCAGCAGCTTAGCTTGGGACAGAAACATTCAGTACTTC. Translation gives CASSLAWDRNIQYF.